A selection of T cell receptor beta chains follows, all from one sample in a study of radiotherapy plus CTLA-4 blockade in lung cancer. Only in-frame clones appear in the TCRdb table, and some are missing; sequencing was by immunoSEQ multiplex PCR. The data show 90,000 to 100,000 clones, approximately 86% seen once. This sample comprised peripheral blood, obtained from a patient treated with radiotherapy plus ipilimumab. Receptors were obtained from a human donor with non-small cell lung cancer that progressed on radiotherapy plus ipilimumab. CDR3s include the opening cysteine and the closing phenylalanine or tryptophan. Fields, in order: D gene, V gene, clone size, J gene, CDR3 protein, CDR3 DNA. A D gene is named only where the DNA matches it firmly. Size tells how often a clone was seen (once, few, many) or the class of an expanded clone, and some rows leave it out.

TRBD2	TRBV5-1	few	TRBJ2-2	CASTPGGRTTNTGELFF	TGCGCCAGCACCCCGGGGGGAAGAACCACGAACACCGGGGAGCTGTTTTTT
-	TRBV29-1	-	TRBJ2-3	CSVEGLTDTQYF	TGCAGCGTTGAGGGACTGACAGATACGCAGTATTTT
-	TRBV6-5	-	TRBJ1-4	CASSYTIRGRGEKLFF	TGTGCCAGCAGTTACACCATACGGGGTAGGGGAGAAAAACTGTTTTTT
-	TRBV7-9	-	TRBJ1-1	CASSPGMNTEAFF	TGTGCCAGCAGCCCCGGGATGAACACTGAAGCTTTCTTT
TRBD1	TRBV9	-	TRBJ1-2	CASSVDPTGTGGSGYTF	TGTGCCAGCAGCGTAGATCCAACCGGGACAGGGGGCTCTGGCTACACCTTC
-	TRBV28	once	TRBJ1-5	CASSLGNGRQPQHF	TGTGCCAGCAGTTTAGGGAATGGTCGGCAGCCCCAGCATTTT
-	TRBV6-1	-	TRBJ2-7	CASSAQLAQYF	TGTGCCAGCAGCGCCCAACTAGCCCAGTACTTC
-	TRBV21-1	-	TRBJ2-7	CASSKVVSWAATPKGPRKYF	TGTGCCAGCAGCAAAGTCGTGAGTTGGGCAGCTACTCCTAAGGGGCCTCGAAAGTACTTC
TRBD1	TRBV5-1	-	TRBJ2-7	CASSPLTGDPYEQYF	TGCGCCAGCAGCCCATTGACAGGGGACCCATACGAGCAGTACTTC
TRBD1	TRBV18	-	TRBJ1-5	CASSPRGQGALSNQPQHF	TGTGCCAGCTCACCGAGGGGACAGGGGGCATTAAGCAATCAGCCCCAGCATTTT
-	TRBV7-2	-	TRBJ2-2	CASSQEMNGELFF	TGTGCCAGCAGCCAAGAGATGAACGGGGAGCTGTTTTTT
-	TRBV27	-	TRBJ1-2	CASRPQGLNYGYTF	TGTGCCAGCAGACCTCAGGGACTTAACTATGGCTACACCTTC
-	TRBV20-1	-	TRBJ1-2	CSAGNGYTF	TGCAGTGCTGGAAATGGCTACACCTTC
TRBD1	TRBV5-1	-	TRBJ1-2	CASSLGDSSGYGYTF	TGCGCCAGCAGCTTGGGGGACAGCTCAGGATATGGCTACACCTTC
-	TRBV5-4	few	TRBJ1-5	CASSRGGSNQPQHF	TGTGCCAGCAGCCGGGGGGGCAGCAATCAGCCCCAGCATTTT
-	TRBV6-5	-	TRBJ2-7	CASKALYEQYF	TGTGCCAGCAAAGCGCTTTACGAGCAGTACTTC
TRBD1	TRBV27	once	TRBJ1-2	CASSPPGQGHGYTF	TGTGCCAGCAGTCCTCCGGGACAGGGCCATGGCTACACCTTC
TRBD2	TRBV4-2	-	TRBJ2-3	CASSQGEAGETQYF	TGTGCCAGCAGCCAAGGTGAAGCGGGAGAGACGCAGTATTTT
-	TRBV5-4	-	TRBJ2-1	CASSLSLDSAYNEQFF	TGTGCCAGCAGCTTGTCGCTTGACAGCGCATACAATGAGCAGTTCTTC
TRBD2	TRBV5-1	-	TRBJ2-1	CASRGVDNSYNEQFF	TGCGCCAGCCGGGGGGTTGACAACTCCTACAATGAGCAGTTCTTC
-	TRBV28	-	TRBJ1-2	CASSLFQGNYGYTF	TGTGCCAGCAGTTTGTTCCAGGGGAACTATGGCTACACCTTC
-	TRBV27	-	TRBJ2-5	CASSQSDGGGETQYF	TGTGCCAGCAGTCAATCGGATGGTGGCGGAGAGACCCAGTACTTC
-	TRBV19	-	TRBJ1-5	CASKGGRQINQPQHF	TGTGCCAGTAAGGGGGGGAGACAGATCAATCAGCCCCAGCATTTT
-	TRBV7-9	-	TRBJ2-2	CASSPINGELFF	TGTGCCAGCAGCCCAATTAACGGGGAGCTGTTTTTT
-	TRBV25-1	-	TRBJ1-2	CASTGGRGDGYTF	TGTGCCAGCACTGGTGGGAGGGGAGATGGCTACACCTTC
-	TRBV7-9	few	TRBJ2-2	CASRIQSGELFF	TGTGCCAGCAGGATTCAATCCGGGGAGCTGTTTTTT
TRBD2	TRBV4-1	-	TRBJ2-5	CASSLRPASGPQETQYF	TGCGCCAGCAGCCTCAGGCCCGCTAGCGGGCCACAAGAGACCCAGTACTTC
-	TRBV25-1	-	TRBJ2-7	CASSEGPRYEQYF	TGTGCCAGCAGTGAGGGGCCCCGCTACGAGCAGTACTTC
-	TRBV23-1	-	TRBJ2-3	CASSQSVHRRTTDTQYF	TGCGCCAGCAGTCAATCAGTCCACCGACGAACCACAGATACGCAGTATTTT
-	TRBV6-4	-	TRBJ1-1	CASSVRRGTEAFF	TGTGCCAGCAGTGTACGTCGGGGCACTGAAGCTTTCTTT
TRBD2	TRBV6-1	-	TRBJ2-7	CASSETSGRVYEQYF	TGTGCCAGCAGTGAAACTAGCGGGAGAGTTTACGAGCAGTACTTC
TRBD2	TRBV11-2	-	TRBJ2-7	CASSHGAGGPDYEQYF	TGTGCCAGCAGCCATGGAGCGGGAGGGCCGGACTACGAGCAGTACTTC
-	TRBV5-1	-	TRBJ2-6	CASSSGGVGDGANVLTF	TGCGCCAGCAGCTCGGGCGGGGTGGGGGATGGGGCCAACGTCCTGACTTTC
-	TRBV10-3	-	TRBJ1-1	CAISESTNTEAFF	TGTGCCATCAGTGAGTCAACGAACACTGAAGCTTTCTTT
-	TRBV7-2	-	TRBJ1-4	CASSLVAVKATNEKLFF	TGTGCCAGCAGCTTAGTGGCGGTTAAGGCGACTAATGAAAAACTGTTTTTT
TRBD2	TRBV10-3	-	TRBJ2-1	CAINSPGLGAREQFF	TGTGCCATCAATTCCCCGGGACTAGGGGCCAGGGAGCAGTTCTTC